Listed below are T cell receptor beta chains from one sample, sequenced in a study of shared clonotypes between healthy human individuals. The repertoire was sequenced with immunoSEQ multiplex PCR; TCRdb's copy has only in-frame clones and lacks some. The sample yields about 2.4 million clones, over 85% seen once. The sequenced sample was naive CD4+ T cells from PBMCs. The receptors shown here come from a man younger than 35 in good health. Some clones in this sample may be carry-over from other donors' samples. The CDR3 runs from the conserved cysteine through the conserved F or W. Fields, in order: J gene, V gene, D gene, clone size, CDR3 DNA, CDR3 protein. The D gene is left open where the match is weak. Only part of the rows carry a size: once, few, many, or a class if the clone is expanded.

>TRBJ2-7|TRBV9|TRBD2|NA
TGTGCCAGCAGCGTAGGGGCTAGCGGGAGACCCTACGAGCAGTACTTC
CASSVGASGRPYEQYF
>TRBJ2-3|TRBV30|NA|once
TGTGCCTGGAGTGGAGGGGGAGGTGAAACAGATACGCAGTATTTT
CAWSGGGGETDTQYF
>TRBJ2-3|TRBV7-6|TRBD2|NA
TGTGCCAGCAGCTCAGGGACTAGCGGGAGTGCAGATACGCAGTATTTT
CASSSGTSGSADTQYF
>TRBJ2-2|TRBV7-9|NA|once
TGTGCCAGCACCCCTGGGCAGCAAGTTAGTACCGGGGAGCTGTTTTTT
CASTPGQQVSTGELFF
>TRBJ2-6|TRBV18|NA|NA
TGTGCCACCCTGCCTGGGGCCAACGTCCTGACTTTC
CATLPGANVLTF
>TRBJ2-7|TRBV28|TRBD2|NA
TGTGCCAGCAATGTTAGGGCGGGAGCCATCTACGAGCAGTACTTC
CASNVRAGAIYEQYF
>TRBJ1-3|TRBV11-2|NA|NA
TGTGCCAGCACCCGAGGGATCCAGCCCCACACCATATATTTT
CASTRGIQPHTIYF
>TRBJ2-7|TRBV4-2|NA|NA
TGTGCCAGCAGCCAAGGAACTACCATGACCCCCCCCTACGAGCAGTACTTC
CASSQGTTMTPPYEQYF
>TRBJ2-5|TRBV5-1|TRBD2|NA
TGCGCCAGCAGCTTAGCGGGAAAAGAGACCCAGTACTTC
CASSLAGKETQYF
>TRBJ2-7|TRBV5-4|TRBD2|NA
TGTGCCAGCAGCATGACGGTACTAGCGGGGCGAACCTACGAGCAGTACTTC
CASSMTVLAGRTYEQYF
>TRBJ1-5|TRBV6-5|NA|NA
TGTGCCAGCAGTTCGAGGACAGTCAGCAATCAGCCCCAGCATTTT
CASSSRTVSNQPQHF
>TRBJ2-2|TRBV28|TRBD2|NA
TGTGCCAGCACTCTCCTGGGACTAGCGGGACGCACCGGGGAGCTGTTTTTT
CASTLLGLAGRTGELFF
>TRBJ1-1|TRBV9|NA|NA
TGTGCCAGCAGCGTTGACTGGGTTCCCGGCACTGAAGCTTTCTTT
CASSVDWVPGTEAFF
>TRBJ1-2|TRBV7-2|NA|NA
TGTGCCAGCAGCTTACAGGGTATGGACTATGGCTACACCTTC
CASSLQGMDYGYTF
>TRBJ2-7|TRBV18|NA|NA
TGTGCCAGCTCACCAGGACAGATCTCCTACGAGCAGTACTTC
CASSPGQISYEQYF
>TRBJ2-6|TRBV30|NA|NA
TGTGCCTGGAACGCACCCGAGTCTGGGGCCAACGTCCTGACTTTC
CAWNAPESGANVLTF
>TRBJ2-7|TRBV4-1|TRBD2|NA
TGCGCCAGCAGCCAATATATAGCGGGAGATTACGAGCAGTACTTC
CASSQYIAGDYEQYF
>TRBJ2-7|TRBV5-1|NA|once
TGCGCCAGCAGCTCCTCGCAGATAGGTGCCTACGAGCAGTACTTC
CASSSSQIGAYEQYF
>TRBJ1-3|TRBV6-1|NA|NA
TGTGCCAGCAGTGAATTGGCAAGAACTGGAAACACCATATATTTT
CASSELARTGNTIYF
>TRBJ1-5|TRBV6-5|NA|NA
TGTGCCAGCACCCAGAGGGGTAATCAGCCCCAGCATTTT
CASTQRGNQPQHF
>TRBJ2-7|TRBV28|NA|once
TGTGCCAGCAACTCTTGGGGGGTACCCTTTACCTACGAGCAGTACTTC
CASNSWGVPFTYEQYF
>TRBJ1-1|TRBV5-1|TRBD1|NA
TGCGCCAGCAGCTTACCGGGGAAGGGGGCCACTGAAGCTTTCTTT
CASSLPGKGATEAFF
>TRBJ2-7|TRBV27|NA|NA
TGTGCCAGCAGTTTACAGTACAGTCAATCGTACGAGCAGTACTTC
CASSLQYSQSYEQYF
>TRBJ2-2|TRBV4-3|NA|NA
TGCGCCAGCAGCCCTCCAACGGGCGGAGCGGACACCGGGGAGCTGTTTTTT
CASSPPTGGADTGELFF
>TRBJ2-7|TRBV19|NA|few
TGTGCCAGCTCGGACAGAGATCCTTACGAGCAGTACTTC
CASSDRDPYEQYF
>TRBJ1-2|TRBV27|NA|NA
TGTGCCAGCAGTTTCAACAGATTCTATGGCTACACCTTC
CASSFNRFYGYTF
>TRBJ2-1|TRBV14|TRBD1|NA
TGTGCCAGCAGCCAAGAACAGGGGTATACCCATGAGCAGTTCTTC
CASSQEQGYTHEQFF
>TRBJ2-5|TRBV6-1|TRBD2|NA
TGTGCCAGCAGTGGATCTGGCCTAGCGGGAGAAGAGACCCAGTACTTC
CASSGSGLAGEETQYF
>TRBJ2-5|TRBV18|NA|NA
TGTGCCAGCTCACCACCCTTGGGGGGTTCAAAAGAGACCCAGTACTTC
CASSPPLGGSKETQYF
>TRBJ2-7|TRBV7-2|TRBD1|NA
TGTGCCAGCAGCCAGACAGGGGCCTCCTACGAGCAGTACTTC
CASSQTGASYEQYF
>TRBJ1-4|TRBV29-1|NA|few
TGCAGCGTAAGGGGAGTGATGAATGAAAAACTGTTTTTT
CSVRGVMNEKLFF
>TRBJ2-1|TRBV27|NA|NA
TGTGCCAGCAGTTTATCAGGGGGGTATGAGCAGTTCTTC
CASSLSGGYEQFF
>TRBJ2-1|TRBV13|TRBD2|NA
TGTGCCAGCAGCTTCCCCCGGCGGGAGGGGCCGTACAATGAGCAGTTCTTC
CASSFPRREGPYNEQFF
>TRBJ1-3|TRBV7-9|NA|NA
TGTGCCAGCAGCCCACAAGCCGGGACGGGTCACTCTGGAAACACCATATATTTT
CASSPQAGTGHSGNTIYF
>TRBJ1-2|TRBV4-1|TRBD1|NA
TGCGCCAGCAGCCAAGGGGGACAGGGAGGACCTTATGGCTACACCTTC
CASSQGGQGGPYGYTF
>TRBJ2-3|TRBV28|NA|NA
TGTGCCAGCAGTCCCATAGGGGGGATCGCAGATACGCAGTATTTT
CASSPIGGIADTQYF
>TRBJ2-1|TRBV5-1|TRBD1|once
TGCGCCAGCAGCTCAAATTGGGGACAGTACAATGAGCAGTTCTTC
CASSSNWGQYNEQFF
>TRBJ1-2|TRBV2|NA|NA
TGTGCCAGCAGTGAAGCCGACCCGGTGACCTTC
CASSEADPVTF
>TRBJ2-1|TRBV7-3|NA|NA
TGTGCCAGCAGCTTATTAGGGATCGCGGACTACAATGAGCAGTTCTTC
CASSLLGIADYNEQFF
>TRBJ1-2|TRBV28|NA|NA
TGTGCCAGCAGTTCAGCAGGGACGGGGGCCGGGGGCTACACCTTC
CASSSAGTGAGGYTF
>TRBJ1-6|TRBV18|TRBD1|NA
TGTGCCAGCTCACCAGTCGCGGGGACAGGGTCTTCACCCCTCCACTTT
CASSPVAGTGSSPLHF
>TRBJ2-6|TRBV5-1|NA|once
TGCGCCAGCAGCTTGGGCAGCCCTAGCTCTGGGGCCAACGTCCTGACTTTC
CASSLGSPSSGANVLTF
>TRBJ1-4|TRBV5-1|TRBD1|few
TGCGCCAGCAGCTTGGGACAGGGGGTAACTAATGAAAAACTGTTTTTT
CASSLGQGVTNEKLFF